The 5 T cell receptor beta chains below all came from one sample that was sequenced in a study of identical twins. Each CDR3 protein is one row after TCRdb ran MiXCR on the 5' RACE reads. Of fewer than 550,000 distinct CDR3 sequences in the sample, 15% are singletons; the top ten hold around 0.4%. The sample was also reused in another study, on yellow fever vaccine responses in identical twins.

The sample comprised CD4+ T cells sorted from blood. These receptors all come from a woman younger than 35 in good health.

This clonotype was seen more than once but under ten times. The genes are TRBV27 and TRBJ1-5; TRBD1 matches 8 bases. J was trimmed by 5 bases and V by 6 bases; bases with no gene match: 12. The CDR3 covers 16 residues. From germline, CDR1 is MNHEY and CDR2 SMNVEV (reference sequence). The CDR3 DNA follows: TGTGCCAGCAGCCCTTTTGGGACAGGTGGTTATCAGCCCCAGCATTTT. Encoded protein: CASSPFGTGGYQPQHF.

The CDR3 spells CASSPRAGLAILNEQFF. The CDR3 DNA reads as TGCGCCAGCAGCCCTCGGGCAGGACTAGCAATTCTCAACGAGCAGTTCTTC. This chain joins TRBV4-1 and TRBJ2-1; TRBD2 matches at 8 bases. Trimming at V came to 4 bases and at J to 10 bases, leaving 18 bases not matched to a gene. Germline V lookup: CDR1 MGHRA, CDR2 YSYEKL. This CDR3 is 17 amino acids long.

This clonotype was recorded a few times. This chain joins TRBV2 and TRBJ2-7, with a weak D call TRBD2 (6 bases). The CDR3 is 16 amino acids. V dropped 1 base and J dropped 0 bases, with 13 bases sitting between them. The germline gives CDR1 SNHLY, CDR2 FYNNEI. The CDR3 loop is CASSEDTAGTSYEQYF. The CDR3 DNA follows: TGTGCCAGCAGTGAAGACACCGCGGGAACCTCCTACGAGCAGTACTTC.

This chain links TRBV12-3 or TRBV12-4 with TRBJ2-3, with 7 bases matching TRBD2. CDR3 length equals 15 residues. V lost 5 bases to trimming and J lost 5 bases; unmatched junction nucleotides: 10. CDR3 amino acids: CASSVNGGSIDTQYF. CDR3 nucleotides: TGTGCCAGCAGTGTAAATGGCGGGAGTATAGATACGCAGTATTTT.

To note about this clonotype: A much larger clone differs from this one at a single base, so this may be a read error. The chain links TRBV12-3 or TRBV12-4 to TRBJ2-3; TRBD2 matches 7 bases. There are 15 residues in the CDR3. The CDR3 DNA reads as TGTACCAGCAGTTCTGAGCTAGCGGGCACAGATACGCAGTATTTT. Amino acids: CTSSSELAGTDTQYF.